This is a list of T cell receptor beta chains from one sample in a study of control samples from healthy donors and cancer patients. Profiled with immunoSEQ multiplex PCR; TCRdb holds only in-frame clones, not every one. The sample has 160,000 or so clones, about 94% seen once. The sample taken for sequencing was PBMCs. These receptors were collected from a man aged 55 to 70 with colorectal cancer. CDR3s include the opening cysteine and the closing phenylalanine or tryptophan. Each record gives: clone size, J gene, V gene, D gene, CDR3 DNA, CDR3 protein. A D gene is named only where the DNA matches it firmly. Clone size is shown for a subset of rows, as once, few, many or a class of expanded clone.

-	TRBJ1-6	TRBV4-1	-	TGCGCCAGCAGCCAAGATCGGACCGGAGGTACCTATAATTCACCCCTCCACTTT	CASSQDRTGGTYNSPLHF
-	TRBJ2-2	TRBV7-2	TRBD1	TGTGCCAGCAGCCCTAGTTTTAGGGGGCCGAGCGGGGAGCTGTTTTTT	CASSPSFRGPSGELFF
-	TRBJ2-7	TRBV3-1/TRBV3-2	-	TGTGCCAGCAGCCAAGATCGTAGTTCTGACGGGTCCTACGAGCAGTACTTC	CASSQDRSSDGSYEQYF
-	TRBJ1-6	TRBV28	-	TGTGCCAGCAGTGGTGGGGTAGGGTCACCCCTCCACTTT	CASSGGVGSPLHF
-	TRBJ2-7	TRBV7-9	-	TGTGCCAGCAGCTCCCCCGGGGTCTACGAGCAGTACTTC	CASSSPGVYEQYF
-	TRBJ1-3	TRBV21-1	-	TGTGCCAGCAGGGGACAGGGTGCAGACACCATATATTTT	CASRGQGADTIYF
-	TRBJ2-3	TRBV5-5	-	TGTGCCAGCAGCTTGCAGTATCTTACAGGGGGGGCAGATACGCAGTATTTT	CASSLQYLTGGADTQYF
-	TRBJ2-1	TRBV9	-	TGTGCCAGCAGCCGTCTCCCCGAGGGCGAAATTTACAATGAGCAGTTCTTC	CASSRLPEGEIYNEQFF
-	TRBJ2-7	TRBV2	TRBD2	TGTGCCAGCAGTTTGACTAGCGTTAGTTACGAGCAGTACTTC	CASSLTSVSYEQYF
once	TRBJ2-7	TRBV7-2	-	TGTGCCAGCAGCCCCTATACGGCATACGAGCAGTACTTC	CASSPYTAYEQYF
-	TRBJ1-5	TRBV4-1	TRBD1	TGCGCCAGCAGCCCCACAGGGGTCAATCAGCCCCAGCATTTT	CASSPTGVNQPQHF
-	TRBJ2-2	TRBV7-2	TRBD1	TGTGCCAGCGCCCGGGACAGGGACACCGGGGAGCTGTTTTTT	CASARDRDTGELFF
-	TRBJ1-3	TRBV30	-	TGTGCCTGGGGACAGAGCTCTGGAAACACCATATATTTT	CAWGQSSGNTIYF
-	TRBJ2-2	TRBV11-3	-	TGTGCCAGCAGCCCCTCGGGAACAAACACCGGGGAGCTGTTTTTT	CASSPSGTNTGELFF
-	TRBJ2-3	TRBV7-2	-	TGTGCCAGCAGCTTAGGGGACTGGCGGACAGATACGCAGTATTTT	CASSLGDWRTDTQYF
-	TRBJ1-6	TRBV6-5	-	TGTGCCACCTGTTTGGGGGCGGTGGATAATTCACCCCTCCACTTT	CATCLGAVDNSPLHF
-	TRBJ2-2	TRBV7-2	-	TGTGCCGCCAGGCGGGACCCAAACACCGGGGAGCTGTTTTTT	CAARRDPNTGELFF
-	TRBJ1-4	TRBV19	-	TGTGCCAGTAGTTTTATGGACAGTAATGAAAAACTGTTTTTT	CASSFMDSNEKLFF
-	TRBJ2-5	TRBV11-2	TRBD2	TGTGCCAGCAGCCAGGGGGGACTAGCTCGAGAGACCCAGTACTTC	CASSQGGLARETQYF
-	TRBJ2-3	TRBV7-2	TRBD2	TGTGCCAGCAGCTTAGATAGCGGGGGAAGCACAGATACGCAGTATTTT	CASSLDSGGSTDTQYF
-	TRBJ2-3	TRBV6-1	-	TGTGCCAGCAGTGCAGCTAGCGGCACAGATACGCAGTATTTT	CASSAASGTDTQYF
-	TRBJ1-2	TRBV3-1/TRBV3-2	TRBD1	TGTGCCAGCAGCCAAGGGGACAGGGGGACGTTTAACTATGGCTACACCTTC	CASSQGDRGTFNYGYTF
-	TRBJ1-1	TRBV18	-	TGTGCCAGCTCACCTGCCGGAGGCAGCGCGGCTTTCTTT	CASSPAGGSAAFF
-	TRBJ2-2	TRBV18	TRBD2	TGTGCCAGCTCACCACCGTTTAGCGGGGGCGCAAACACCGGGGAGCTGTTTTTT	CASSPPFSGGANTGELFF
-	TRBJ2-2	TRBV11-2	-	TGTGCCAGCAGCCTCACCGGGGGCAGCTCCTTTACCGGGGAGCTGTTTTTT	CASSLTGGSSFTGELFF
-	TRBJ2-1	TRBV7-7	TRBD2	TGTGCCAGCAGCTTAGTTAGCGGGGGCCGCAATGAGCAGTTCTTC	CASSLVSGGRNEQFF
once	TRBJ2-2	TRBV18	-	TGTGCCAGCTCACCAACCCAGGCCAGCAACACCGGGGAGCTGTTTTTT	CASSPTQASNTGELFF
-	TRBJ1-2	TRBV7-9	-	TGTGCCAGCAGCCAAACTACTGGAGGCTACACCTTC	CASSQTTGGYTF
-	TRBJ2-1	TRBV18	-	TGTGCCAGCTCACCGCAGGGTAATGAGCAGTTCTTC	CASSPQGNEQFF
-	TRBJ2-7	TRBV7-9	-	TGTGCCAGCAGCTTACGGGGGTACTACGAGCAGTACTTC	CASSLRGYYEQYF
once	TRBJ2-7	TRBV5-4	TRBD1	TGTGCCAGCAGCTTGGAAGGGGGCAGCGCCTACGAGCAGTACTTC	CASSLEGGSAYEQYF
-	TRBJ1-2	TRBV9	-	TGTGCCAGCAGCGTAGTGCGGGAGGCGGATGGCTACACCTTC	CASSVVREADGYTF
-	TRBJ2-2	TRBV2	-	TGTGCCAGCAGTGATGACATGAGTTCCGGGGAGCTGTTTTTT	CASSDDMSSGELFF
once	TRBJ1-2	TRBV5-6	-	TGTGCCAGCAGCTTGGTACCGAGGGGGGACCATGGCTACACCTTC	CASSLVPRGDHGYTF
few	TRBJ1-5	TRBV28	-	TGTGCCAGCAGTTTATTACAAACTAGCAATCAGCCCCAGCATTTT	CASSLLQTSNQPQHF
once	TRBJ1-6	TRBV27	-	TGTGCCAGCAGCGCTTTTACGACCGCCTCCTATAATTCACCCCTCCACTTT	CASSAFTTASYNSPLHF
-	TRBJ2-1	TRBV3-1/TRBV3-2	-	TGTGCCAGCAGCCAAGATCCACTACTGGGGGGCAATGAGCAGTTCTTC	CASSQDPLLGGNEQFF
few	TRBJ2-7	TRBV21-1	-	TGTGCCAGCAGCCACGGGGCCCCCTCCTACGAGCAGTACTTC	CASSHGAPSYEQYF
-	TRBJ2-3	TRBV9	-	TGTGCCAGCAGCGTAGGTATTGGGGTTACAGATACGCAGTATTTT	CASSVGIGVTDTQYF
-	TRBJ1-1	TRBV6-5	-	TGTGCCAGCACCGAGGGAGGATGGAGCACTGAAGCTTTCTTT	CASTEGGWSTEAFF
-	TRBJ1-1	TRBV5-4	-	TGTGCCAGCAGCTTGGTAGTCCAGAGTAAGGTGATGAACACTGAAGCTTTCTTT	CASSLVVQSKVMNTEAFF
-	TRBJ1-3	TRBV5-1	TRBD1	TGCGCCAGCAGCCTGGACAGGGCTTGGGGAAACACCATATATTTT	CASSLDRAWGNTIYF
-	TRBJ2-5	TRBV28	-	TGTGCCAGCAGTTTGTTCAGGGGCCGGGAGACCCAGTACTTC	CASSLFRGRETQYF
-	TRBJ1-2	TRBV27	-	TGTGCCAGCAGTAAGACCTTGTGGGACTATGGCTACACCTTC	CASSKTLWDYGYTF
-	TRBJ1-5	TRBV2	-	TGTGCCAGCAGTGAGGGGGGCAGTCATCAGCCCCAGCATTTT	CASSEGGSHQPQHF
once	TRBJ2-5	TRBV4-3	TRBD1	TGCGCCAGCAGCCAGTTAGGGACAGCCAAGTACGAGACCCAGTACTTC	CASSQLGTAKYETQYF
-	TRBJ1-2	TRBV12-3/TRBV12-4	-	TGTGCCAGCAGTTTAATCGGGAGGGAGGGCTACACCTTC	CASSLIGREGYTF
-	TRBJ1-5	TRBV18	-	TGTGCCAGCTCACCAGGTCTGGAGAATCAGCCCCAGCATTTT	CASSPGLENQPQHF
-	TRBJ1-4	TRBV9	-	TGTGCCAGCAGCCCCCACGGGACTTCTGATGAAAAACTGTTTTTT	CASSPHGTSDEKLFF
-	TRBJ2-5	TRBV5-5	-	TGTGCCAGCAGCGGCGGGGCAGTCCAAGAGACCCAGTACTTC	CASSGGAVQETQYF